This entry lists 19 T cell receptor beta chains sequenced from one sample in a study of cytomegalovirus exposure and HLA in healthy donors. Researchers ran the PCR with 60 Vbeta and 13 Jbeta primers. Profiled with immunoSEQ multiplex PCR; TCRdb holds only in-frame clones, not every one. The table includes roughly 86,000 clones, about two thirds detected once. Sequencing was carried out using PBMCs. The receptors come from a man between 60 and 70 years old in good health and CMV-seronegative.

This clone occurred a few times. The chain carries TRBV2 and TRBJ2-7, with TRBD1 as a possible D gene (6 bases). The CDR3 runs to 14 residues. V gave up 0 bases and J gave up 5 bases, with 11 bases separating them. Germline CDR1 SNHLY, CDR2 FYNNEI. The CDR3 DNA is TGTGCCAGCAGTGAAGCCGGGACAAGGGACGAGCAGTACTTC. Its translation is CASSEAGTRDEQYF.

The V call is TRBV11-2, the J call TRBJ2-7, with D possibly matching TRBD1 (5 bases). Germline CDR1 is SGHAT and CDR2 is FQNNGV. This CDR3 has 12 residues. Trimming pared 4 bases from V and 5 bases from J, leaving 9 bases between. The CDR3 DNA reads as TGTGCCAGCAGCTGGGCCAGGGACGAGCAGTACTTC. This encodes CASSWARDEQYF.

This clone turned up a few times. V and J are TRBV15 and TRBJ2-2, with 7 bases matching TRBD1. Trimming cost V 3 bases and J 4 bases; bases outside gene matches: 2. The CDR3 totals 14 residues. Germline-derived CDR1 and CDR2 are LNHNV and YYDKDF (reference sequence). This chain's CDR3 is CATSSNRGTGELFF. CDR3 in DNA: TGTGCCACCAGCAGCAACAGGGGCACCGGGGAGCTGTTTTTT.

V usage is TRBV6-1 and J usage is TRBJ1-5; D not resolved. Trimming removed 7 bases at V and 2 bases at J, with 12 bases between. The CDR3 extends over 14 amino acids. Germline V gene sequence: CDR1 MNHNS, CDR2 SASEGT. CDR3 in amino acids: CASKFRFGNQPQHF. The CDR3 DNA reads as TGTGCCAGCAAATTCAGGTTCGGCAATCAGCCCCAGCATTTT.

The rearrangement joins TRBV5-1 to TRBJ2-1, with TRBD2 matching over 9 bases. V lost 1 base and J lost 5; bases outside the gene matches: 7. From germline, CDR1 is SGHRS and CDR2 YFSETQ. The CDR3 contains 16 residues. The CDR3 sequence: CASSLSAAGGNNEQFF. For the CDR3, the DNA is TGCGCCAGCAGCTTGTCGGCAGCGGGGGGCAACAATGAGCAGTTCTTC.

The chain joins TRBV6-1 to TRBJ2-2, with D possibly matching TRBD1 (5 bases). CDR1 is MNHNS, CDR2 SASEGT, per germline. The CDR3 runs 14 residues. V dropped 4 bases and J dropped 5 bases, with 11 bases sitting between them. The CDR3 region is CASSGRVWTGELFF. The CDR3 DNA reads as TGTGCCAGCAGTGGCAGGGTATGGACCGGGGAGCTGTTTTTT.

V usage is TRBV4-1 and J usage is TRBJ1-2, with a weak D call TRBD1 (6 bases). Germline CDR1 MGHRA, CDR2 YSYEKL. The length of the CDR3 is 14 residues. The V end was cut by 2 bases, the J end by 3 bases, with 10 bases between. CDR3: CASSQQTGDYGYTF. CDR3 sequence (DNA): TGCGCCAGCAGCCAACAGACAGGCGACTATGGCTACACCTTC.

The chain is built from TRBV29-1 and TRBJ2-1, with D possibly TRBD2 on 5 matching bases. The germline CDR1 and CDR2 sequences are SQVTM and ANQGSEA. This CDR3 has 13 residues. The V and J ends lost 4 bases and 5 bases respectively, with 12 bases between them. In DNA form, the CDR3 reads TGCAGCGTTGCTAGGACTCAGGACAATGAGCAGTTCTTC. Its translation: CSVARTQDNEQFF.

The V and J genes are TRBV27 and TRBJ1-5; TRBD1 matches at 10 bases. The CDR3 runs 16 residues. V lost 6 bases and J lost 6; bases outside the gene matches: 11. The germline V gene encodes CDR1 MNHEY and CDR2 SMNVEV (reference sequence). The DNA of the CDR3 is TGTGCCAGCAGCAAGGACAGGGGGGGTATAAGTCAGCCCCAGCATTTT. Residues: CASSKDRGGISQPQHF.

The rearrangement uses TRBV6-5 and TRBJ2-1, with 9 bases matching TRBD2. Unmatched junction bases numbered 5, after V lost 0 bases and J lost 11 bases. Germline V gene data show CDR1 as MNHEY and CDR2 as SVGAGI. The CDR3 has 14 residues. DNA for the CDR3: TGTGCCAGCAGTTACTCGGGACTAGCAAAGAAGCAGTTCTTC. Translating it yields CASSYSGLAKKQFF.

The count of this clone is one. CDR3 in DNA: TGTGCCAGCAGCCTATCCAGGACAGGGCTGAACACTGAAGCTTTCTTT. Protein: CASSLSRTGLNTEAFF. This sequence joins TRBV27 and TRBJ1-1; 8 bases are a match to TRBD1. Germline V CDR1 and CDR2: MNHEY, SMNVEV (reference sequence). The CDR3 length is 16 residues. J gave up 0 bases and V 6 bases, and 9 bases lay outside the gene matches.

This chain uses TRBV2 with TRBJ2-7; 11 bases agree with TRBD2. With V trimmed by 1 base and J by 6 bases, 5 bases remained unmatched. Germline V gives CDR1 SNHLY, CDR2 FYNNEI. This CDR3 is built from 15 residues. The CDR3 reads CASSEEELAGVEQYF. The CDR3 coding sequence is TGTGCCAGCAGTGAAGAGGAACTAGCGGGAGTCGAGCAGTACTTC.

DNA for the CDR3: TGTGCCAGCAGTGAACACAGGGGCCAGAATCAGCCCCAGCATTTT. Protein: CASSEHRGQNQPQHF. V gene TRBV6-1 combines with J gene TRBJ1-5, with 7 nucleotides matching TRBD1. The CDR3 contains 15 residues. V trimming: 2 bases; J trimming: 4 bases; junction bases outside the gene matches: 5. The germline CDR1 and CDR2 sequences are MNHNS and SASEGT.

CDR3 sequence (DNA): TGCGCCAGCAGCTTGGGCAGGGGGATTGCAGATACGCAGTATTTT. It yields the protein CASSLGRGIADTQYF. This chain connects TRBV5-1 to TRBJ2-3; 7 bases agree with TRBD1. Trimming cost V 0 bases and J 4 bases; bases outside gene matches: 5. This CDR3 spans 15 amino acids. Germline V gives CDR1 SGHRS, CDR2 YFSETQ.

Here the CDR3 reads CASSLPGASGTEAFF. The DNA for the CDR3 is TGTGCCAGCAGCTTGCCAGGGGCGTCTGGCACTGAAGCTTTCTTT. The chain uses TRBV5-6 and TRBJ1-1, with a tentative D call TRBD1 (6 bases). This CDR3 is built from 15 residues. Germline assignment: CDR1 SGHDT and CDR2 YYEEEE. V was pared by 1 base and J by 4 bases, with 14 bases between.

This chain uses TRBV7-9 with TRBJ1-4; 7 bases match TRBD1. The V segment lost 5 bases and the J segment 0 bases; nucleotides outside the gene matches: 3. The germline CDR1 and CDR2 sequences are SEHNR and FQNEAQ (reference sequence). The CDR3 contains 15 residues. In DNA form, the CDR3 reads TGTGCCAGCAGCAGGGACAGAACAACTAATGAAAAACTGTTTTTT. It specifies CASSRDRTTNEKLFF.

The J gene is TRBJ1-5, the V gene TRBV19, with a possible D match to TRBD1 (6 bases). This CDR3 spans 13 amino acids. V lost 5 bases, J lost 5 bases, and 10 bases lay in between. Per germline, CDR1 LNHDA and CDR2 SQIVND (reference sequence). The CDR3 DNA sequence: TGTGCCAGTAGTCTCTACAGGGATCAGCCCCAGCATTTT. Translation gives CASSLYRDQPQHF.

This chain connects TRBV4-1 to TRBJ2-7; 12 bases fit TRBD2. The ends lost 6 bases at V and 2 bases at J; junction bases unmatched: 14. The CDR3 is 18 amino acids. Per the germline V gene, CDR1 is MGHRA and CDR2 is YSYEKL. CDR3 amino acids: CASRNGLAGHNGPYEQYF. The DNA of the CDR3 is TGCGCCAGCAGAAACGGACTAGCGGGACACAATGGACCCTACGAGCAGTACTTC.

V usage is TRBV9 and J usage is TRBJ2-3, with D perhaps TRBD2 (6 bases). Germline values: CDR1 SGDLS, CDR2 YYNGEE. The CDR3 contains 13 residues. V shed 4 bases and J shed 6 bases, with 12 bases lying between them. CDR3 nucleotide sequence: TGTGCCAGCAGCCCTGCTAGCGCCGATACGCAGTATTTT. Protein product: CASSPASADTQYF.